Presented here are 23 T cell receptor beta chains from one specimen sequenced in a study of blood T cell repertoires in COVID-19. Profiling relied on immunoSEQ multiplex PCR, and the TCRdb table lists in-frame clones only, not all of them. The sample contains over 150,000 clones, approximately 86% of which appear only once. The sequencing input was peripheral blood. Receptors originate from a man aged 60 to 69 with COVID-19, enrolled during active disease.

The chain carries TRBV18 and TRBJ2-7; 10 bases agree with TRBD1. CDR3 size: 18 residues. Germline assignment: CDR1 KGHSH and CDR2 LQKENI. After removal of 0 bases from V and 6 bases from J, the junction contained 14 bases not matched to a gene. CDR3 sequence: CASSPPNPGQGPIGEQYF. The CDR3 nucleotides read TGTGCCAGCTCACCACCGAACCCGGGACAGGGGCCGATCGGCGAGCAGTACTTC.

This clone was picked up a small number of times. The chain recombines TRBV19 with TRBJ2-7; 10 bases fit TRBD1. The CDR3 runs 14 residues. With V trimmed by 10 bases and J by 2 bases, 8 bases remained unmatched. Per the germline V gene, CDR1 is LNHDA and CDR2 is SQIVND (reference sequence). CDR3 nucleotides: TGTGCCACCGCTAAGACAGGGGGCACCTACGAGCAGTACTTC. Amino acids: CATAKTGGTYEQYF.

The chain employs TRBV6-1 and TRBJ1-5; D remains unclear. Germline values: CDR1 MNHNS, CDR2 SASEGT. This CDR3 has 13 residues. Trimming stripped 2 bases from V and 7 bases from J, with 9 bases between. The CDR3 DNA is TGTGCCAGCAGTGAATCAGGCCCCCAGCCCCAGCATTTT. Translated: CASSESGPQPQHF.

V gene TRBV14 combines with J gene TRBJ1-4; 10 positions agree with TRBD1. Trimming removed 4 bases from V and 8 bases from J; junction bases left unmatched: 4. Germline CDR1 and CDR2: SGHDN and FVKESK. The CDR3 consists of 14 residues. CDR3 loop: CASSPRTGGEKLFF. CDR3 DNA sequence: TGTGCCAGCAGCCCGCGGACAGGGGGGGAAAAACTGTTTTTT.

The chain uses TRBV19 and TRBJ1-5; no definite D call. The V end was cut by 10 bases, the J end by 9 bases, with 10 bases between. The CDR3 consists of 10 residues. Per the germline V gene, CDR1 is LNHDA and CDR2 is SQIVND (reference sequence). The CDR3 loop reads CAIIPRPQHF. The DNA of the CDR3 is TGTGCCATCATACCGCGGCCCCAGCATTTT.

V usage is TRBV6-2 or TRBV6-3 and J usage is TRBJ2-3; no clear D gene. Trimming shortened V by 0 bases and J by 4 bases, and 8 bases separated the two germline ends. This CDR3 has 14 amino acids. Germline V gene data show CDR1 as MNHEY and CDR2 as SVGEGT. The CDR3 loop is CASSYSVLSDTQYF. CDR3 DNA sequence: TGTGCCAGCAGTTACTCCGTTCTGTCAGATACGCAGTATTTT.

This chain connects TRBV19 to TRBJ1-2, with 9 bases matching TRBD1. V lost 5 bases, J lost 8 bases, and 9 bases stayed unmatched. This CDR3 comprises 14 residues. Germline V CDR1 and CDR2: LNHDA, SQIVND (reference sequence). CDR3 sequence: CASSPAGTGTGYTF. Written as DNA, the CDR3 is TGTGCCAGTAGTCCAGCCGGGACAGGGACCGGCTACACCTTC. Filled out from reference TRBV19 and TRBJ1-2, the complete variable domain reads DGGITQSPKYLFRKEGQNVTLSCEQNLNHDAMYWYRQDPGQGLRLIYYSQIVNDFQKGDIAEGYSVSREKKESFPLTVTSAQKNPTAFYLCASSPAGTGTGYTFGSGTRLTVV.

The chain recombines TRBV2 with TRBJ1-2; 8 positions agree with TRBD1. This CDR3 has 15 amino acids. J lost 7 bases, V lost 0 bases, and 7 bases had no gene match. Germline CDR1 reads SNHLY; CDR2 reads FYNNEI. As DNA, the CDR3 is TGTGCCAGCAGTGAAGCGCTTAGGACAGGGCCTGGCTACACCTTC. Translation gives CASSEALRTGPGYTF.

CDR3 in amino acids: CASSEGTALSGYTF. The DNA for the CDR3 is TGTGCCAGCAGTGAAGGGACAGCTTTATCTGGCTACACCTTC. The chain uses TRBV6-1 and TRBJ1-2; D is perhaps TRBD1 (6 bases). CDR3 size: 14 residues. With 1 base removed from V and 7 bases from J, the gap between germline ends came to 13 bases. Germline V gene sequence: CDR1 MNHNS, CDR2 SASEGT.

DNA for the CDR3: TGTGCCAGCAGTTTCAAAGCGGGGGCCTACGAGCAGTACTTC. It specifies CASSFKAGAYEQYF. The chain uses TRBV6-2 or TRBV6-3 and TRBJ2-7; 8 bases are a match to TRBD2. The germline CDR1 and CDR2 sequences are MNHEY and SVGEGT. This CDR3 comprises 14 residues. V gave up 4 bases and J gave up 2 bases; unmatched junction bases: 4.

In nucleotides, the CDR3 is TGTGCCAGCATCCATGACAGGGAGAACACTGAAGCTTTCTTT. Residues: CASIHDRENTEAFF. V gene TRBV7-9 combines with J gene TRBJ1-1, with 7 bases lining up with TRBD1. Germline V gene lookup returns CDR1 SEHNR and CDR2 FQNEAQ (reference sequence). The V and J ends lost 7 bases and 1 base, in that order; junction bases with no gene match: 6. This CDR3 comprises 14 residues.

The V gene is TRBV3-1 (or the pseudogene TRBV3-2), the J gene TRBJ1-2; D perhaps matches TRBD1 (5 bases). CDR3 length: 15 residues. CDR1 and CDR2 (germline): LGHDT, YNNKEL (reference sequence). V was shortened by 3 bases and J by 2 bases, with 13 bases between the two germline ends. The CDR3 DNA reads TGTGCCAGCAGCCATCTCAGGACACCGAACTATGGCTACACCTTC. Encoded protein: CASSHLRTPNYGYTF.

The chain recombines TRBV30 with TRBJ2-3; D possibly corresponds to TRBD1 (6 bases). The CDR3 is made up of 16 amino acids. Trimming took off 1 base at V and 3 bases at J, with 17 bases between the two ends. Looked up from germline, CDR1 is GTSNPN and CDR2 is SVGIG (reference sequence). The CDR3 sequence: CAWSELQGTRTDTQYF. In DNA, the CDR3 is TGTGCCTGGAGTGAACTACAGGGTACCCGAACAGATACGCAGTATTTT.

The genes are TRBV7-9 and TRBJ2-5; 9 bases match TRBD1. Germline-derived CDR1 and CDR2 are SEHNR and FQNEAQ (reference sequence). This CDR3 region has 14 residues. After removal of 4 bases from V and 5 bases from J, the junction contained 5 bases not matched to a gene. The CDR3 coding sequence is TGTGCCAGCAGCTCGACAGGGGGTAGGGAGACCCAGTACTTC. Residues: CASSSTGGRETQYF.

J is TRBJ1-2 and V is TRBV12-3 or TRBV12-4, with TRBD1 identical over 9 bases. The CDR3 has 12 residues. The V gene end was trimmed by 4 bases and the J gene end by 11 bases; junction bases not matched to a gene: 5. The CDR3 DNA reads as TGTGCCAGCAGTTCCCCACAGGGGGCATACACCTTC. Protein: CASSSPQGAYTF.

The chain links TRBV19 to TRBJ1-1, with 11 bases fitting TRBD1. Germline assignment: CDR1 LNHDA and CDR2 SQIVND (reference sequence). V gave up 4 bases and J gave up 6 bases; unmatched junction bases: 10. The CDR3 runs 16 residues. The CDR3 bases are TGTGCCAGTAGTAAAAGGGGACAGGGGGAATGGGCTGAAGCTTTCTTT. Protein: CASSKRGQGEWAEAFF.

The J gene is TRBJ2-3, the V gene TRBV19, with a tentative D call TRBD2 (5 bases). V was pared by 6 bases and J by 2 bases, with 12 bases between. Germline loops: CDR1 LNHDA, CDR2 SQIVND (reference sequence). The CDR3 extends over 14 amino acids. The CDR3 here is CASREGGDTDTQYF. The CDR3 DNA reads TGTGCCAGTAGAGAGGGCGGAGACACAGATACGCAGTATTTT.

This chain joins TRBV6-2 or TRBV6-3 and TRBJ2-1, with TRBD2 matching 10 bases. CDR3 length equals 20 residues. V shed 2 bases and J 8 bases; nucleotides not matched to a gene: 21. The V gene's germline CDR1 is MNHEY and CDR2 SVGEGT. CDR3: CASSYPPSGSGPLVSDEQFF. CDR3 in DNA: TGTGCCAGCAGTTACCCCCCTAGCGGGAGTGGTCCTCTAGTGAGCGATGAGCAGTTCTTC.

This chain links TRBV6-5 with TRBJ1-2; maybe TRBD1 (6 bases). With 7 bases removed from V and 4 bases from J, the gap between germline ends came to 10 bases. Germline V gives CDR1 MNHEY, CDR2 SVGAGI. This CDR3 is 12 amino acids long. The DNA for the CDR3 is TGTGCCAGCAAACTACAGGGCTATGGCTACACCTTC. This translates into CASKLQGYGYTF.

V gene TRBV29-1 combines with J gene TRBJ1-2, with 7 bases aligning to TRBD1. J gave up 8 bases and V 7 bases, and 10 bases lay outside the gene matches. Germline V CDR1 and CDR2: SQVTM, ANQGSEA. There are 12 residues in the CDR3. The DNA of the CDR3 is TGCAGCGAGGGGACAGCCGGTGAAGGCTACACCTTC. Its protein product is CSEGTAGEGYTF.

J is TRBJ1-6 and V is TRBV5-4; D perhaps matches TRBD1 (6 bases). With 1 base removed from V and 7 bases from J, the gap between germline ends came to 15 bases. The CDR3 length is 16 residues. Germline values: CDR1 SGHNT, CDR2 YYREEE (reference sequence). The chain's CDR3 is CASSLYRAQGNSPLHF. In nucleotides, the CDR3 is TGTGCCAGCAGCTTGTACAGGGCTCAAGGAAATTCACCCCTCCACTTT.

The chain links TRBV2 to TRBJ2-1; 12 bases match TRBD1. After removal of 6 bases from V and 15 bases from J, the junction contained 15 bases not matched to a gene. Per the germline V gene, CDR1 is SNHLY and CDR2 is FYNNEI. This CDR3 has 15 residues. For the CDR3, the DNA is TGTGCCAGCAGGCCTACCGGGACAGGGGGCGAGGCCTCGTTCTTC. Its protein is CASRPTGTGGEASFF.

This rearrangement joins TRBV6-2 or TRBV6-3 to TRBJ2-7; 9 nucleotides line up with TRBD1. J gave up 4 bases and V 6 bases, and 7 bases lay outside the gene matches. The CDR3 totals 14 residues. From germline, CDR1 is MNHEY and CDR2 SVGEGT. CDR3 sequence: CASSSDRGVYEQYF. The CDR3 DNA sequence: TGTGCCAGCAGCTCGGACAGGGGAGTTTACGAGCAGTACTTC.